The clone carrying this TCR beta chain was counted many times. What it binds is unknown. Moderate-to-severe activity, with CAS ≥3, NOSPECS ≥4 and duration under 3 months, characterized the donors with ophthalmopathy. The CDR3 contains 13 residues. The germline gives CDR1 ENHRY, CDR2 SYGVKD. The ends were cut back, 8 bases at V and 1 base at J, with 12 bases in the middle. The source of the sample is a study of Graves' ophthalmopathy and Graves' hyperthyroidism. Broader study findings: Blood samples also showed most expanded thyroid clonotypes exceeding 0.001 frequency. A model built from 13 signatures distinguished ophthalmopathy from stable hyperthyroidism with roughly 90% sensitivity and around 81% specificity.

The sequenced template was RNA, covering the TCR beta CDR3 region. RT-PCR in the first round used HTBI primers; a second-round multiplex PCR followed. TCRdb processed the multiplex PCR reads anew with MiXCR; each CDR3 protein has one entry. The sample has a few hundred thousand distinct CDR3 sequences, roughly a sixth seen once. The sequenced sample was peripheral blood. The sequence came from an adult man with Graves' ophthalmopathy. The J gene is TRBJ2-7, the V gene TRBV10-3; possible D gene TRBD1, 6 bases. The CDR3 here is CAIWEQGSYEQYF. CDR3 nucleotide sequence: TGTGCCATCTGGGAGCAGGGGTCCTACGAGCAGTACTTC.